This T cell receptor beta chain stems from a study of T cell responses to AZD1222 COVID-19 vaccine. Study in general: Pooling was applied to second doses at about 4 or about 12 weeks. Study-wide findings and caveats: Only five or six people who got AZD1222 tested seropositive at baseline. Spike-specific TCR breadth rose after two AZD1222 doses, and depth rose as well.

Data came from immunoSEQ multiplex PCR; TCRdb stores just in-frame clones and leaves some out. The data show about 170,000 clones, with around 90% seen just once and about 3% held by the top ten. Germline CDR1 is SGHDT and CDR2 is YYEEEE. CDR3 length: 13 residues. V shed 3 bases and J shed 2 bases, with 7 bases lying between them. For this clone: What it binds is not known.

The clonotype comes from an adult in good health. Sequencing was performed on peripheral blood, taken on day 0 of AZD1222 vaccination. The J gene is TRBJ2-3, the V gene TRBV5-6; D uncertain. The CDR3, as DNA: TGTGCCAGCAGCTACGGAAACACAGATACGCAGTATTTT. Translation gives CASSYGNTDTQYF.